This T cell receptor beta chain was observed in a study of T cell changes during pregnancy in multiple sclerosis. In germline, CDR1 is PRHDT, CDR2 FYEKMQ (reference sequence). This CDR3 region has 21 residues. Trimming at V came to 5 bases and at J to 1 base, leaving 18 bases not matched to a gene. Produced via immunoSEQ multiplex PCR; TCRdb's table is partial and in-frame only. The sample includes over 60,000 clones, 91% of them seen just once. This TCR was sampled from a female donor in good health, enrolled as a control in a pregnancy study. The chain recombines TRBV13 with TRBJ2-3; 13 bases match TRBD2. The sample consisted of peripheral blood, taken in the third trimester of pregnancy. This chain's CDR3 is CASSTRDRLGLAGYGTDTQYF. Here the CDR3 DNA reads TGTGCCAGCAGCACTCGGGACAGGTTGGGACTAGCGGGATACGGCACAGATACGCAGTATTTT.